This section outlines one T cell receptor (beta chain) sequence together with its context. This sample stems from a study of blood T cell repertoires in COVID-19. Original methodology: Researchers report that nucleated cell counts were estimated from reference gene primer amplification. Some clones are missing from TCRdb's copy, which holds only in-frame ones; the method was immunoSEQ multiplex PCR. V and J calls plus clone size are reproduced from that table; the DNA served to infer D and trimming. The table includes around 150,000 clones, 84% detected once. Sequences were obtained from peripheral blood. The receptor comes from a woman between 45 and 65 years old in a cohort sampled during active or convalescent COVID-19.

CDR3 sequence reads: CAWSVGPGNTIYF. The CDR3 DNA follows: TGTGCCTGGAGTGTGGGGCCGGGAAACACCATATATTTT. The V call is TRBV30, the J call TRBJ1-3, with D possibly TRBD1 on 5 matching bases. CDR3 length: 13 residues. Trimming took 0 bases from V and 4 from J, leaving 7 bases between them. Looked up from germline, CDR1 is GTSNPN and CDR2 is SVGIG (reference sequence).